This T cell receptor (beta chain) was identified during a study of Ad26.COV2.S vaccination and SARS-CoV-2 variants. Study information: Enrolled in COV1001, the donor was in the Ad26.COV2.S trial arm, which received the vaccine.

Treatment reported: about 20 received Ad26.COV2.S at low or high dose, single or two shots; five or six received placebo; per-sample allocation not given. Sampling was performed 63 days after the first vaccine or placebo injection. Donor was an adult aged 18-55 years in Boston. This table comes from immunoSEQ multiplex PCR, and its TCRdb copy is limited to in-frame clones, with some not included. The sample holds around 450,000 clones, 90% seen once. The study, taken as a whole, reports: Analyses of TCR breadth and depth may have underestimated total T cell responses. People given the vaccine had a wider spike-specific TCR breadth than placebo recipients did.

This clone was counted a single time. Its antigen is unknown. The clonotype comes from a person aged 18-60 years who received the Ad26.COV2.S COVID-19 vaccine or a placebo. The sample in question was peripheral blood, obtained in a trial of Ad26.COV2.S vaccine versus placebo.

The CDR3 sequence: CASNLDRGYGNTIYF. CDR3 in DNA: TGTGCCAGCAACCTCGACAGGGGCTATGGAAACACCATATATTTT. The chain has TRBV6-8 and TRBJ1-3; the match to TRBD1 covers 8 bases. With 7 bases clipped from V and 3 bases from J, the junction kept 8 bases outside the gene matches. There are 15 residues in the CDR3. Germline V lookup: CDR1 MNHGY, CDR2 SAAAGT.